This T cell receptor beta chain was identified during a study of OX40 agonist ivuxolimab in advanced cancers. Study-level results: The mean number of expanded clones was higher in CD8+ T cells than in CD4+.

Measured with immunoSEQ multiplex PCR; TCRdb has only the in-frame clones, and not every one. Of tens of thousands of clones listed, about 94% are singletons. Comments on this clone: The antigen is undetermined.

Germline V gene sequence: CDR1 MDHEN, CDR2 SYDVKM. There are 15 residues in the CDR3. V gave up 6 bases and J gave up 0 bases, with 14 bases separating them. The sequences come from CD4+ or CD8+ T cells sorted from blood, collected in a trial of the OX40 agonist ivuxolimab. V is TRBV28 and J is TRBJ1-1; D gene uncertain. This sequence originates from an adult with an advanced solid tumor such as melanoma, head and neck, liver or kidney cancer. In DNA, the CDR3 is TGTGCCAGCAGCCTTGTGACCCTTATGAACACTGAAGCTTTCTTT. Its translation: CASSLVTLMNTEAFF.